This passage covers 9 T cell receptor beta chains from one sample sequenced in a study of shared clonotypes between healthy human individuals (dated by TCRdb to about 2020). Libraries were prepared through the immunoSEQ multiplex PCR assay. Imported from immuneACCESS, the table was reduced by TCRdb to in-frame sequences with V and J called. These copies leave out some clones; in studies compared against another copy, an unresolved V gene accounts for under half, and the cause of the remainder is not known. The sample table holds some 2.4 million clones, of which under 95% were seen once. Together, the top ten hold around 0.37% of the sample. Input material: naive CD4+ T cells from PBMCs. According to the study, the label for this sample's cell subset or site signals: CD45RA+ positively selected. Source of these receptors: a man between 18 and 29 years old in good health. Some clones in this sample may be carry-over from other donors' samples.

This clone was recorded once. This rearrangement joins TRBV28 to TRBJ1-2; no firm D call. V was trimmed by 2 bases and J by 4 bases, leaving 11 bases between them. Germline V gene sequence: CDR1 MDHEN, CDR2 SYDVKM. The CDR3 totals 14 residues. The DNA for the CDR3 is TGTGCCAGCAGTTTAATACGGGGAGGCTATGGCTACACCTTC. Residues: CASSLIRGGYGYTF.

The chain recombines TRBV7-6 with TRBJ2-1; 7 bases line up with TRBD2. The V and J ends lost 5 bases and 1 base, in that order; junction bases with no gene match: 5. Germline lookup yields CDR1 SGHVS and CDR2 FNYEAQ. This CDR3 has 15 amino acids. CDR3 nucleotide sequence: TGTGCCAGCAGCCGAAGCGGGGAGTCCTACAATGAGCAGTTCTTC. This sequence encodes CASSRSGESYNEQFF.

This chain joins TRBV7-2 and TRBJ2-7; no reliable D call. The CDR3 has 14 residues. The germline V and J ends were trimmed by 6 bases and 6 bases, with 18 bases remaining between them. Germline loops: CDR1 SGHTA, CDR2 FQGNSA. The CDR3 here is CASSLRTIAREQYF. The CDR3 DNA reads as TGTGCCAGCAGTTTGAGGACCATAGCCCGCGAGCAGTACTTC.

V gene TRBV15 combines with J gene TRBJ1-5, with TRBD1 matching over 7 bases. The CDR3 spans 15 residues. CDR1 is LNHNV and CDR2 is YYDKDF in the germline V gene (reference sequence). V trimming: 1 base; J trimming: 11 bases; junction bases outside the gene matches: 11. The CDR3 coding sequence is TGTGCCACCAGCAGAGCACTACAGGGGCGGGCATCCCAGCATTTT. It is translated as CATSRALQGRASQHF.

The chain has TRBV27 and TRBJ2-7, with unresolved D. V was trimmed by 3 bases and J by 0 bases, leaving 9 bases between them. CDR3 length: 14 residues. Germline CDR1 MNHEY, CDR2 SMNVEV (reference sequence). The CDR3 coding sequence is TGTGCCAGCAGTTTCTTTCCGAGCTCCTACGAGCAGTACTTC. It specifies CASSFFPSSYEQYF.

The chain links TRBV6-1 to TRBJ1-2; TRBD1 aligns across 7 bases. With V trimmed by 4 bases and J by 5 bases, 10 bases remained unmatched. CDR1 and CDR2 from the germline V gene are MNHNS and SASEGT. This CDR3 contains 15 residues. CDR3 region: CASSVRLGQRYGYTF. The DNA for the CDR3 is TGTGCCAGCAGTGTCCGCCTGGGACAGAGGTATGGCTACACCTTC.

V is TRBV2 and J is TRBJ2-1; 9 bases match TRBD1. Per germline, CDR1 SNHLY and CDR2 FYNNEI. V gave up 7 bases and J gave up 5 bases; unmatched junction bases: 3. This CDR3 region has 13 residues. CDR3 residues: CASTRDRDNEQFF. In nucleotides, the CDR3 is TGTGCCAGCACTCGGGACAGGGACAATGAGCAGTTCTTC.

The chain couples TRBV2 to TRBJ2-1, with 10 bases matching TRBD2. V gave up 5 bases and J gave up 5 bases; unmatched junction bases: 6. The germline V gene has CDR1 SNHLY and CDR2 FYNNEI. The CDR3 loop spans 15 amino acids. For the CDR3, the DNA is TGTGCCAGCAGTCCTAGCGGGAGTGACCACAATGAGCAGTTCTTC. Translating it yields CASSPSGSDHNEQFF. Looking up the rest from reference TRBV2 and TRBJ2-1 gives the full variable domain: EPEVTQTPSHQVTQMGQEVILRCVPISNHLYFYWYRQILGQKVEFLVSFYNNEISEKSEIFDDQFSVERPDGSNFTLKIRSTKLEDSAMYFCASSPSGSDHNEQFFGPGTRLTVL.

The chain links TRBV27 to TRBJ1-1, with D unclear. Germline V gene lookup returns CDR1 MNHEY and CDR2 SMNVEV (reference sequence). The CDR3 length is 15 residues. Trimming pared 4 bases from V and 5 bases from J, leaving 17 bases between. The CDR3 protein is CASSSPATRETEAFF. The CDR3 bases are TGTGCCAGCAGTTCCCCCGCAACGAGGGAAACTGAAGCTTTCTTT.